These T cell receptor beta chains were read from a single sample in a study of cytomegalovirus exposure and HLA in healthy donors. Only in-frame clones appear in the TCRdb table, and some are missing; sequencing was by immunoSEQ multiplex PCR. The sample holds about 170,000 clones; around four fifths are singletons and the top ten take 1%. The specimen sequenced was PBMCs. Receptors were obtained from a woman in her forties or fifties in good health and CMV-seropositive. The CDR3 runs from the conserved cysteine through the conserved F or W. The D gene is left open where the match is weak. Rows give clone size only sometimes, using once, few, many, or a class for an expanded clone.

cdr3_aa,cdr3_nt,v_call,clone_size,j_call,d_call
CATSTGETGSRYGYTF,TGTGCCACCAGCACTGGGGAGACAGGGTCCCGCTATGGCTACACCTTC,TRBV15,few,TRBJ1-2,TRBD1
CASRPVPGNTIYF,TGTGCCAGTAGGCCGGTACCTGGAAACACCATATATTTT,TRBV19,few,TRBJ1-3,.
CASSRYSSYNEQFF,TGCGCCAGCAGCCGTTATAGCTCCTACAATGAGCAGTTCTTC,TRBV5-1,.,TRBJ2-1,.
CASKVSGRSSYNEQFF,TGTGCCAGTAAGGTTAGCGGGAGAAGCTCCTACAATGAGCAGTTCTTC,TRBV19,.,TRBJ2-1,TRBD2
CASSGTGTGVYYTF,TGTGCCAGCAGTGGTACCGGGACAGGGGTCTACTACACCTTC,TRBV28,.,TRBJ1-2,TRBD1
CSVWTDQETQYF,TGCAGCGTTTGGACAGACCAAGAGACCCAGTACTTC,TRBV29-1,.,TRBJ2-5,.
CASSLRGSGANVLTF,TGTGCCAGCAGCCTTAGGGGCTCTGGGGCCAACGTCCTGACTTTC,TRBV14,.,TRBJ2-6,.
CSGEAHEQYF,TGCAGTGGCGAGGCCCACGAGCAGTACTTC,TRBV20-1,.,TRBJ2-7,.
CASSDLADYYYSNQPQHF,TGTGCCAGTAGTGATCTGGCCGATTACTATTATAGCAATCAGCCCCAGCATTTT,TRBV19,.,TRBJ1-5,.
CASSILSGTGDNEQFF,TGTGCCAGTAGTATACTCTCGGGGACAGGGGACAATGAGCAGTTCTTC,TRBV19,.,TRBJ2-1,TRBD1
CASNPDRNTEAFF,TGTGCCAGCAACCCCGACAGGAACACTGAAGCTTTCTTT,TRBV2,few,TRBJ1-1,.
CASSSDGSSYNSPLHF,TGTGCCAGCAGTTCCGACGGGAGCTCCTATAATTCACCCCTCCACTTT,TRBV27,.,TRBJ1-6,.
CASSLSGGQGGDYYGYTF,TGTGCCAGCAGTTTATCGGGGGGACAGGGGGGAGATTACTATGGCTACACCTTC,TRBV28,once,TRBJ1-2,TRBD1